This TCR beta chain originates from a study of cytomegalovirus exposure and HLA in healthy donors. The wider study: Around 81% of around 400 genotyped donors fell in the Caucasian-associated ancestry cluster.

The PCR ran on 60 Vbeta and 13 Jbeta primers. Generated by immunoSEQ multiplex PCR, the TCRdb table keeps only in-frame clones and is missing some. Seen here are around 78,000 clones, about 60% observed once, and the top ten hold around 5%. The donors comprised healthy bone marrow donors. Nominal health characterized the donors when sampled, though unrecorded immune exposures were likely. Source material: PBMCs. This TCR derives from a young man in good health and CMV-seropositive.

CDR3 amino acids: CASSGWTGGNTEAFF. CDR3 in DNA: TGCGCCAGCAGCGGATGGACAGGAGGAAACACTGAAGCTTTCTTT. The chain joins TRBV5-1 to TRBJ1-1, with 7 bases matching TRBD1. The V gene's germline CDR1 is SGHRS and CDR2 YFSETQ. The ends lost 4 bases at V and 2 bases at J; junction bases unmatched: 8. This CDR3 is built from 15 residues.